This T cell receptor (beta chain) was profiled in a study of control samples from healthy donors and cancer patients. The protocol was immunoSEQ multiplex PCR, while the TCRdb copy is restricted to in-frame clones and leaves out a portion. This table holds some 130,000 clones, 70% to 90% found once. What was sequenced was blood. The source is a man aged 35 to 55 in good health.

CDR3 in DNA: TGCAGCGTGCTCGGGGAGCGGGGGGGCGTTGAGCAGTTCTTC. Its translation is CSVLGERGGVEQFF. The chain uses TRBV29-1 and TRBJ2-1; 10 positions match TRBD2. Germline V gives CDR1 SQVTM, CDR2 ANQGSEA. J gave up 9 bases and V 6 bases, and 11 bases lay outside the gene matches. The CDR3 totals 14 residues.